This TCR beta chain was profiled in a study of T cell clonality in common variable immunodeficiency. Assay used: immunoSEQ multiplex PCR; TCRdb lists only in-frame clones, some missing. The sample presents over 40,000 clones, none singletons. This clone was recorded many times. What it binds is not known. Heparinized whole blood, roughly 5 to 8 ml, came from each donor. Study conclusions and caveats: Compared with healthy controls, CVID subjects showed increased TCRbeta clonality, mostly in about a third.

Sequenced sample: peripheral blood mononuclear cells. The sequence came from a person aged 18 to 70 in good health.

Partial CDR3 DNA: TGTGCCTGGAGTGGGCAGGGGATATACGAG. It encodes CAWSGQGIYE. The whole CDR3 sequence reads CAWSGQGIYEQYF. The V gene is TRBV30, the J gene TRBJ2-7; tentatively, D is TRBD1 (6 bases). The read falls 3 residues short of the CDR3 end, and the missing part is taken from the germline J gene. The CDR3 loop spans 13 amino acids. V dropped 1 base and J dropped 4 bases, with 11 bases sitting between them. CDR1 is GTSNPN and CDR2 is SVGIG in the germline V gene (reference sequence).